These 30 T cell receptor beta chains originate from one sample sequenced in a study of blood T cell repertoires in COVID-19. Produced via immunoSEQ multiplex PCR; TCRdb's table is partial and in-frame only. The sample shows 35,000 to 40,000 clones, more than 75% of them seen only once. Sequenced: peripheral blood. The receptors derive from a man between 65 and 85 years old with acute or convalescent COVID-19.

The chain combines TRBV20-1 with TRBJ2-3, with 9 bases matching TRBD2. V shed 3 bases and J 1 base; nucleotides not matched to a gene: 5. Germline V gene data show CDR1 as DFQATT and CDR2 as SNEGSKA (reference sequence). The CDR3 sequence is 15 residues long. The CDR3 here is CSASLRTSGTDTQYF. The CDR3 coding sequence is TGCAGTGCTAGTCTTCGGACTAGCGGCACAGATACGCAGTATTTT.

The sample holds a few counts of this clone. The chain couples TRBV12-3 or TRBV12-4 to TRBJ1-2, with a tentative D call TRBD1 (6 bases). V was pared by 1 base and J by 6 bases, with 9 bases between. This CDR3 spans 13 amino acids. CDR3 nucleotides: TGTGCCAGCAGTTTAGTACAGGGCGATGGCTACACCTTC. Protein sequence: CASSLVQGDGYTF.

The chain has TRBV7-2 and TRBJ1-2; tentative D call: TRBD1 (5 bases). CDR1 SGHTA and CDR2 FQGNSA come from the germline V gene. This CDR3 contains 15 residues. V shed 1 base and J shed 5 bases, with 14 bases lying between them. CDR3 loop: CASSLDGRDSYGYTF. Written as DNA, the CDR3 is TGTGCCAGCAGCTTAGACGGTCGAGACAGTTATGGCTACACCTTC.

This clone has only one observation. The chain's CDR3 is CASSQGSRGVYEQYF. CDR3 nucleotide sequence: TGTGCCAGCAGCCAAGGGAGCCGAGGAGTCTACGAGCAGTACTTC. V usage is TRBV3-1 (or the pseudogene TRBV3-2) and J usage is TRBJ2-7; no clear D. The CDR3 is 15 residues long. Trimming cost V 1 base and J 3 bases, with 13 bases left between them. Germline values: CDR1 LGHDT, CDR2 YNNKEL (reference sequence).

This clone was detected only a few times. V usage is TRBV11-2 and J usage is TRBJ1-5; possibly TRBD1 for D (6 bases). Germline lookup yields CDR1 SGHAT and CDR2 FQNNGV. The CDR3 has 14 amino acids. Trimming pared 3 bases from V and 7 bases from J, leaving 13 bases between. The CDR3 nucleotides are TGTGCCAGCAGCTTCCTGGGGGCAGAGCAGCCCCAGCATTTT. Its protein product is CASSFLGAEQPQHF.

The gene calls are TRBV30 and TRBJ1-1, with D tentatively TRBD1 (5 bases). V gave up 4 bases and J gave up 2 bases, with 14 bases separating them. Looked up from germline, CDR1 is GTSNPN and CDR2 is SVGIG (reference sequence). The CDR3 length is 14 residues. This CDR3 is CAWKRDGANTEAFF. CDR3 sequence (DNA): TGTGCCTGGAAAAGGGATGGGGCCAACACTGAAGCTTTCTTT.

V is TRBV10-3 and J is TRBJ1-2; D is possibly TRBD1 (6 bases). This CDR3 has 15 residues. Trimming pared 6 bases from V and 4 bases from J, leaving 18 bases between. The germline V gene has CDR1 ENHRY and CDR2 SYGVKD. DNA of the CDR3: TGTGCCATCAGACCGGGACAAAGTACCATCTATGGCTACACCTTC. It specifies CAIRPGQSTIYGYTF.

This clone was picked up one time. The rearrangement uses TRBV3-1 (or the pseudogene TRBV3-2) and TRBJ2-6, with D tentatively TRBD2 (6 bases). The length of the CDR3 is 17 residues. CDR1 is LGHDT, CDR2 YNNKEL, per germline (reference sequence). V lost 6 bases and J 0 bases, leaving 15 bases between the germline ends. CDR3 nucleotides: TGTGCCAGCAGGTTTCCGGGACTGAACTCTGGGGCCAACGTCCTGACTTTC. As protein: CASRFPGLNSGANVLTF.

This chain uses TRBV11-2 with TRBJ1-1; 9 nucleotides align to TRBD1. The CDR3 spans 18 residues. Losses at the gene ends were 3 bases for V and 3 bases for J; bases not matched to a gene: 14. Germline V gene data show CDR1 as SGHAT and CDR2 as FQNNGV. As DNA, the CDR3 is TGTGCCAGCAGCTTTGTCGGACAGGGGAGAAGAGGGGACACTGAAGCTTTCTTT. As protein: CASSFVGQGRRGDTEAFF. Full variable domain (outside the CDR3, taken from reference TRBV11-2 and TRBJ1-1): EAGVAQSPRYKIIEKRQSVAFWCNPISGHATLYWYQQILGQGPKLLIQFQNNGVVDDSQLPKDRFSAERLKGVDSTLKIQPAKLEDSAVYLCASSFVGQGRRGDTEAFFGQGTRLTVV.

The J gene is TRBJ1-2, the V gene TRBV6-5; possible D gene TRBD1, 5 bases. The germline V gene encodes CDR1 MNHEY and CDR2 SVGAGI. V gave up 7 bases and J gave up 2 bases, with 17 bases separating them. The CDR3 extends over 15 amino acids. CDR3 coding DNA: TGTGCCAGCACCCCCTTCTCGACAGTCAACTATGGCTACACCTTC. This gives the protein CASTPFSTVNYGYTF.

The chain combines TRBV21-1 with TRBJ2-1; the table names TRBD2, a call not compared with the DNA. TRBV21-1 counts as a pseudogene. CDR3 size: 15 residues. CDR3 residues: CASSNRGREFHEQFF. The CDR3, as DNA: TGTGCCAGCAGCAACAGAGGACGGGAATTCCATGAGCAGTTCTTC.

This chain connects TRBV7-2 to TRBJ2-7; 7 bases are shared with TRBD2. The CDR3 has 14 amino acids. Germline CDR1 and CDR2: SGHTA and FQGNSA. Losses at the gene ends were 0 bases for V and 4 bases for J; bases not matched to a gene: 3. CDR3 sequence: CASSLAVSGYEQYF. The CDR3 nucleotides read TGTGCCAGCAGCTTAGCGGTTAGCGGGTACGAGCAGTACTTC.

The rearrangement uses TRBV9 and TRBJ2-3; 7 bases match TRBD1. Trimming cost V 1 base and J 12 bases; bases outside gene matches: 5. The CDR3 contains 12 residues. Germline loops: CDR1 SGDLS, CDR2 YYNGEE. The CDR3 DNA sequence: TGTGCCAGCAGCGTATCCGGGACAGCCCAGTATTTT. Amino acids: CASSVSGTAQYF.

The rearrangement uses TRBV29-1 and TRBJ2-3; 10 positions match TRBD2. The germline CDR1 and CDR2 sequences are SQVTM and ANQGSEA. CDR3 length: 13 residues. Trimming removed 5 bases from V and 3 bases from J; junction bases left unmatched: 2. The CDR3 bases are TGCAGCGTTCTACTAGCGGGGACAGATACGCAGTATTTT. Protein: CSVLLAGTDTQYF.

The chain couples TRBV5-1 to TRBJ1-5, with a possible D match to TRBD1 (6 bases). The germline V gene encodes CDR1 SGHRS and CDR2 YFSETQ. The CDR3 loop spans 14 amino acids. The V end lost 5 bases, the J end lost 7 bases, and 16 bases lay between the germline ends. The CDR3 sequence: CASRPDGRGQPQHF. The DNA for the CDR3 is TGCGCCAGCAGACCGGACGGGAGGGGGCAGCCCCAGCATTTT.

The gene calls are TRBV5-6 and TRBJ1-5; TRBD1 is a possible D gene (6 bases). The CDR3 consists of 13 residues. V lost 1 base, J lost 4 bases, and 6 bases lay in between. Germline assignment: CDR1 SGHDT and CDR2 YYEEEE. The CDR3 reads CASSLQGNQPQHF. Here the CDR3 DNA reads TGTGCCAGCAGCTTGCAGGGGAATCAGCCCCAGCATTTT.

J is TRBJ1-4 and V is TRBV5-1; TRBD1 is a possible D gene (5 bases). CDR1 and CDR2 from the germline V gene are SGHRS and YFSETQ. The CDR3 is 14 residues long. With 4 bases removed from V and 11 bases from J, the gap between germline ends came to 18 bases. CDR3 sequence: CASSKDVGGEKLFF. In DNA, the CDR3 is TGCGCCAGCAGCAAAGATGTAGGAGGGGAGAAACTGTTTTTT.

The chain's CDR3 is CASRGKGAGNTEAFF. CDR3 sequence (DNA): TGTGCCAGCAGAGGGAAGGGGGCGGGGAACACTGAAGCTTTCTTT. J is TRBJ1-1 and V is TRBV7-9, with 7 bases fitting TRBD1. Germline values: CDR1 SEHNR, CDR2 FQNEAQ (reference sequence). This CDR3 comprises 15 residues. With V trimmed by 6 bases and J by 1 base, 8 bases remained unmatched.

The rearrangement joins TRBV9 to TRBJ1-4; 8 bases line up with TRBD1. The CDR3 is made up of 15 amino acids. The trim removed 3 bases at V and 2 bases at J, leaving 3 bases unmatched. The germline V gene encodes CDR1 SGDLS and CDR2 YYNGEE. CDR3 loop: CASSETGGTNEKLFF. The DNA of the CDR3 is TGTGCCAGCAGCGAAACAGGGGGGACTAATGAAAAACTGTTTTTT. Filled out from reference TRBV9 and TRBJ1-4, the complete variable domain reads DSGVTQTPKHLITATGQRVTLRCSPRSGDLSVYWYQQSLDQGLQFLIQYYNGEERAKGNILERFSAQQFPDLHSELNLSSLELGDSALYFCASSETGGTNEKLFFGSGTQLSVL.

This clone came up once. The chain couples TRBV19 to TRBJ1-6; D ambiguous. Germline V CDR1 and CDR2: LNHDA, SQIVND (reference sequence). The CDR3 contains 16 residues. The V end lost 5 bases, the J end lost 0 bases, and 11 bases lay between the germline ends. In DNA form, the CDR3 reads TGTGCCAGTAGTGCTGCGTCGGGCTCCTATAATTCACCCCTCCACTTT. This gives the protein CASSAASGSYNSPLHF.

J is TRBJ2-3 and V is TRBV7-2; D uncertain. V shed 3 bases and J shed 8 bases, with 9 bases lying between them. CDR3 length: 12 residues. CDR1 is SGHTA and CDR2 is FQGNSA in the germline V gene. In DNA form, the CDR3 reads TGTGCCAGCAGCTTCGAGGTTGGTACGCAGTATTTT. It specifies CASSFEVGTQYF. Full variable domain (outside the CDR3, taken from reference TRBV7-2 and TRBJ2-3): GAGVSQSPSNKVTEKGKDVELRCDPISGHTALYWYRQSLGQGLEFLIYFQGNSAPDKSGLPSDRFSAERTGGSVSTLTIQRTQQEDSAVYLCASSFEVGTQYFGPGTRLTVL.

The chain carries TRBV12-5 and TRBJ2-1; tentatively, D is TRBD2 (6 bases). The CDR3 is 13 amino acids. V shed 5 bases and J shed 7 bases, with 12 bases lying between them. Germline CDR1 is LGHNT and CDR2 is FRNRAP. This CDR3 is CASGHGGNNEQFF. DNA for the CDR3: TGTGCTAGTGGTCATGGGGGGAATAATGAGCAGTTCTTC.

The table lists this clone with a count of one. J is TRBJ2-1 and V is TRBV5-1; TRBD2 agrees at 7 bases. The CDR3 covers 16 residues. Germline V CDR1 and CDR2: SGHRS, YFSETQ. The J segment lost 2 bases and the V segment lost 4 bases, leaving 9 bases of the junction unmatched. This chain's CDR3 is CASSGGTGGPYNEQFF. In DNA, the CDR3 is TGCGCCAGCAGCGGGGGGACGGGGGGACCCTACAATGAGCAGTTCTTC.

The chain uses TRBV15 and TRBJ2-1, with 8 positions matching TRBD2. Germline-derived CDR1 and CDR2 are LNHNV and YYDKDF (reference sequence). The CDR3 runs to 16 residues. J was trimmed by 7 bases and V by 0 bases; bases with no gene match: 8. CDR3 in amino acids: CATSRERSGRRNEQFF. Here the CDR3 DNA reads TGTGCCACCAGCAGAGAGCGCAGCGGGAGAAGGAATGAGCAGTTCTTC.

The J gene is TRBJ2-7, the V gene TRBV27; 8 bases agree with TRBD1. The germline gives CDR1 MNHEY, CDR2 SMNVEV (reference sequence). Unmatched junction bases numbered 5, after V lost 6 bases and J lost 1 base. There are 14 residues in the CDR3. The CDR3 DNA reads as TGTGCCAGCAGACAGACAGGGGTTTCCTACGAGCAGTACTTC. The encoded protein is CASRQTGVSYEQYF.

This clone showed up just a few times. V gene TRBV5-6 combines with J gene TRBJ1-3; 9 bases match TRBD1. The CDR3 extends over 18 amino acids. Trimming removed 4 bases from V and 2 bases from J; junction bases left unmatched: 13. CDR1 and CDR2 (germline): SGHDT, YYEEEE. CDR3 sequence (DNA): TGTGCCAGCAGCCGAAAATTAACAGGGGGCGCGCCTGGAAACACCATATATTTT. It yields the protein CASSRKLTGGAPGNTIYF.

V gene TRBV6-5 combines with J gene TRBJ2-5; 7 nucleotides agree with TRBD1. The CDR3 extends over 14 amino acids. With 4 bases clipped from V and 4 bases from J, the junction kept 6 bases outside the gene matches. Germline V CDR1 and CDR2: MNHEY, SVGAGI. The CDR3 here is CASSSFRQGETQYF. CDR3 nucleotides: TGTGCCAGCAGTTCTTTTCGACAGGGAGAGACCCAGTACTTC.

Only one count was recorded for this clone. V gene TRBV11-3 combines with J gene TRBJ2-5; 10 positions agree with TRBD1. Germline V gene lookup returns CDR1 SGHNT and CDR2 YENEEA. The CDR3 contains 19 residues. Trimming removed 2 bases from V and 4 bases from J; junction bases left unmatched: 16. In nucleotides, the CDR3 is TGTGCCAGCAGCTTATATAAGACCTGGACAGGGGGGTTCGGAGAGACCCAGTACTTC. The encoded protein is CASSLYKTWTGGFGETQYF.

This clone was seen a few times. The chain's CDR3 is CASSQKAGTGKVDEKLFF. The CDR3 DNA sequence: TGCGCCAGCAGCCAGAAGGCCGGGACAGGGAAAGTCGATGAAAAACTGTTTTTT. This rearrangement joins TRBV4-1 to TRBJ1-4, with 9 bases matching TRBD1. The CDR3 runs 18 residues. Germline trimming cut 3 bases from V and 6 bases from J; bases unmatched to any gene: 14. Looked up from germline, CDR1 is MGHRA and CDR2 is YSYEKL.

The chain recombines TRBV5-1 with TRBJ2-1; 7 bases are a match to TRBD2. V was clipped by 7 bases and J by 2 bases; unmatched bases: 6. Germline V gene lookup returns CDR1 SGHRS and CDR2 YFSETQ. The CDR3 runs to 14 residues. The CDR3 protein is CASRELATYNEQFF. The CDR3 coding sequence is TGCGCCAGCCGCGAACTAGCGACCTACAATGAGCAGTTCTTC.